Included here is one T cell receptor (beta chain) sequence, with context. Its antigen is unknown. The sample comes from a study of shared clonotypes between healthy human individuals. The overall study: Aged 18 to 49, the donors were a couple of women and a few men. Study results and limitations: Only blood underwent sampling, and tissue repertoires likely differ. Naive subsets tended to show greater estimated richness than memory subsets.

CD45RO negativity and positive selection for CCR7 defined naive CD8 cells, a population that excluded terminally differentiated effector memory CD45RA+ cells. The assay was immunoSEQ multiplex PCR, and TCRdb's table has in-frame clones only and misses some. The sample consists of millions of clones, roughly 91% of them appearing once. The sequenced sample was naive CD8+ T cells from PBMCs. The source of this sequence is a man between 18 and 29 years old in good health. Some clones in this sample may be carry-over from other donors' samples.

The CDR3 sequence is CASSFFNRVLRDEQFF. The CDR3 DNA is TGTGCCAGCAGTTTTTTTAACCGGGTACTACGAGATGAGCAGTTCTTC. V gene TRBV28 combines with J gene TRBJ2-1; D remains ambiguous. The CDR3 length is 16 residues. Per germline, CDR1 MDHEN and CDR2 SYDVKM. The ends were cut back, 3 bases at V and 8 bases at J, with 20 bases in the middle.